This TCR beta chain came from a study of identical twins. From the 5' RACE reads, TCRdb called clonotypes with MiXCR, one entry per CDR3 protein. This sample has some 260,000 distinct CDR3 sequences, with over 11% found just once. Study-wide results and caveats: There were fewer insertions in abundant cord blood beta clonotypes, but memory repertoires showed no such pattern.

This clonotype was counted a few times. What it binds is not known. This sequence was found in a woman between 18 and 29 years old in good health. Sequencing input: memory (CD45RO+) T cells sorted from blood.

This CDR3 is CASSKGRAGGGNTDTQYF. CDR3 coding DNA: TGTGCCAGCAGCAAAGGGAGAGCGGGAGGAGGGAATACAGATACGCAGTATTTT. The V call is TRBV21-1, the J call TRBJ2-3; the table gives TRBD2 as D, unverified against the DNA. TRBV21-1 is an annotated pseudogene. The CDR3 has 18 amino acids.